The T cell receptor (beta chain) described here comes from a study of T cells in localized non-small cell lung cancer. Overall study results and limits: The study sequenced only one region of the tumor. As a result, intratumor heterogeneity could not be excluded and remains possible. There was higher T cell clonality in uninvolved adjacent lung than in tumor, and it was highest there. Density of T cells in blood, when higher, went with longer overall survival. Of the top 100 tumor clones, median around 62 were in adjacent lung, some 30 among its top 100.

As to this clone: Its antigen is still unknown.

This CDR3 spans 13 amino acids. Trimming removed 0 bases at V and 4 bases at J, with 6 bases between. Germline V CDR1 and CDR2: PRHDT, FYEKMQ (reference sequence). Clones were read by immunoSEQ multiplex PCR, and TCRdb kept only the in-frame ones, dropping some. The data contain 30,000 to 40,000 clones, roughly 88% of them singletons. The receptor's source is a man between 40 and 69 years old with stage I lung adenocarcinoma. The sequencing used peripheral blood, collected before any cancer treatment. V gene TRBV13 combines with J gene TRBJ1-1; D unclear. In DNA form, the CDR3 reads TGTGCCAGCAGCTTAGGGGAGGGCACTGAAGCTTTCTTT. Protein sequence: CASSLGEGTEAFF.